This TCR beta chain was sequenced during a study of blood T cell repertoires in COVID-19. Overall study context: Whether acute or convalescent, the COVID-19 samples came from the United States, Italy and Spain. T cells, B-cell-depleted T cells, or PBMCs supplied cDNA or gDNA.

Original processing notes: Reference gene primer amplification in the assay estimated nucleated cell counts. Only in-frame clones appear in the TCRdb table, and some are missing; sequencing was by immunoSEQ multiplex PCR. The DNA gave D and trimming, while V, J and clone size come from that table. The sample has under 250,000 clones, roughly 89% seen once; the top ten hold 6.5%. Germline lookup yields CDR1 LNHDA and CDR2 SQIVND (reference sequence). This CDR3 contains 17 residues. V was cut by 1 base and J by 0 bases, with 15 bases left in between. The sequence was collected from a man in his 60s who had recovered from COVID-19. Sequenced material: peripheral blood. The chain couples TRBV19 to TRBJ1-2; D might be TRBD1 (5 bases). CDR3 nucleotides: TGTGCCAGTAGTATAGCTTCGGCAGGGATAGCTAACTATGGCTACACCTTC. It codes for CASSIASAGIANYGYTF. Together with reference TRBV19 and TRBJ1-2, the CDR3 gives the full variable domain: DGGITQSPKYLFRKEGQNVTLSCEQNLNHDAMYWYRQDPGQGLRLIYYSQIVNDFQKGDIAEGYSVSREKKESFPLTVTSAQKNPTAFYLCASSIASAGIANYGYTFGSGTRLTVV.